This T cell receptor beta chain derives from a study of vaccination and CD4 T cells after COVID-19. Study summary: The convalescents comprised six males and four females, two of them Hispanic. Post-vaccine specimens were obtained a median around 72 days after dose two (range 14 to 241). The authors used overlapping spike peptides from SARS-CoV-2, HCoV-NL63, HCoV-OC43 and HCoV-229E to stimulate cells.

Oncomine TCR Beta short-read sequencing was applied to DNA from cultured CD4+ T cells. TCRdb re-analysed the PCR reads in MiXCR, keeping a single row per CDR3 protein. The sample contains approximately 16,000 distinct CDR3 sequences, 45% to 50% of which appear only once. This clonotype has just a few counts. Its antigen remains unidentified. This sample's treatment: approximately nine-day PBMC culture with coronavirus spike peptide pools or control peptides (ViraFEST assay). First, ViraFEST expanded antigen-specific T cells with peptide pools, and next it sequenced the TCRs. The CDR3 consists of 13 residues. V was cut by 2 bases and J by 3 bases, with 8 bases left in between. CDR1 is SGHRS and CDR2 is YFSETQ in the germline V gene.

The chain has TRBV5-1 and TRBJ1-1, with no clear D. Sequenced: CD4+ T cells from blood, cultured in vitro. This TCR was recovered from a human donor who had recovered from COVID-19. CDR3 in DNA: TGCGCCAGCAGCTTTAACGGATACACTGAAGCTTTCTTT. This codes for CASSFNGYTEAFF.